The present T cell receptor (beta chain) was sequenced within a study of cytomegalovirus exposure and HLA in healthy donors (dated by TCRdb to 2016 to 2017). Broadly, across the study: According to an earlier analysis of a few hundred of the donors, about 179 million T cells yielded roughly 110 million unique TCR beta sequences and about 300 Gb of sequence data. Typing coverage differed by locus: A, B, C, DRB1 and DQB1 were typed in roughly 629-630 donors, DQA1 in 500 to 550, DPA1 in approximately 600, and DPB1 in roughly 450. The genetic ancestry cluster associated with self-reported Caucasian donors included roughly 84% of the 300 to 450 genotyped donors. Alongside the repertoire data, information on donor age, sex, ethnicity and CMV serostatus was compiled. Among some 400 genotyped donors of the cohort, an average of around 250,000 unique TCR beta nucleotide sequences was sequenced per donor, of which roughly 17% were non-productive. The T cell repertoires of about 700 subjects were profiled by immunosequencing and related to cytomegalovirus serostatus. In a later analysis, previously published TCR beta repertoires from about 640 donors were re-analyzed and high-resolution HLA genotyping was added so that TCR occurrence patterns could be studied. An earlier analysis of some 500 of the donors applied high-throughput TCR beta sequencing to assess whether each TCR beta V gene segment acted as functional or pseudogenic. To predict cytomegalovirus infection status, the study combined high-throughput TCR immunosequencing, statistical association of individual TCRs with disease status, and machine learning. In the later analysis, no new phenotypic data were used to find candidate immune exposures; instead, reliance was placed on TCR beta sequences and their occurrence across donors. Because of strong linkage in the cohort, roughly 5 DR-DQ haplotypes were treated as single units for association and clustering. The study aimed to test whether cataloging public T cell receptors could reveal signatures of past pathogen exposure. A separate validation cohort of 100 to 150 different subjects was used in addition to the roughly 720-subject first cohort. HLA typing included class I and class II loci at four-digit resolution. A later genetic analysis used genome-wide SNP genotypes for about three fifths of the roughly 700 donors, treating that subset as a discovery cohort. An early release covering roughly 580 HLA-typed donors comprised approximately 300 gigabases of sequencing data and around 85 million unique TCR sequences. Every repertoire in the discovery cohort had been generated on one and the same sequencing platform.

As concerns this clone: Its antigen remains unidentified. Base qualities were left out, and no much larger clone turns up one base away.

The cohort was made up of 500 to 850 healthy bone marrow donors. Cohort members were all nominally healthy when sampled, although unrecorded immune exposures were likely present. The donor was CMV seropositive and belonged to the group of 250 to 350 seropositive cohort members. Every donor gave a peripheral blood sample, and the peripheral blood mononuclear cells from that sample were used for TCR beta sequencing. Genomic DNA extraction from the blood cell samples was performed with the Qiagen DNeasy Blood Extraction Kit. Broader findings and caveats from the paper: A later analysis found that HLA-associated TCR beta chains were more clonally expanded and had lower generation probabilities than equally common non-associated chains. According to a later analysis, parvovirus B19, influenza, CMV and Epstein-Barr virus appeared linked to several top co-occurrence clusters. The authors suggested that the approach could potentially be extended to other disease states and immunological phenotypes. Presence/absence analyses assumed roughly uniform sequencing depth across donors, an assumption that may not hold. Three of the identified cytomegalovirus-associated TCR beta chains were confirmed in vitro to be specific for cytomegalovirus antigens. Only TCR beta chains were sequenced in this cohort, and the absence of alpha or paired-chain data limited detectable features. The classifier was reported to diagnose cytomegalovirus status with high specificity and sensitivity in both the original cohort and the validation cohort. A further reported finding was that TCR beta sequences accurately predicted the HLA-A and HLA-B alleles for most subjects in the first cohort. Because HLA typing was missing for some donors at each locus, association tests included only the typed subset. A cluster of highly shared sequence variants was judged likely to be a technical artifact of the sequencing pipeline. Some IMGT-functional V segments, including TRBV6-2 and TRBV6-3, could not be told apart with the 87-base-pair reads, so those segments were excluded. Because counts were too low, about 15 rarely observed V segments, including chromosome 9 orphons, were left out of the earlier analysis of several hundred of the donors. V-gene and J-gene trimming of TCR beta chains was associated with a missense DCLRE1C variant in a later genetic analysis, and the association was replicated in an independent cohort. A later genetic analysis reported fewer N-insertions in productive TCRs among donors in an Asian-associated ancestry cluster than the roughly 720-donor mean. Assigning TCR associations to individual alleles was difficult when HLA alleles, especially DR and DQ, strongly co-occurred. Broadly in line with IMGT annotations, most TCR beta V segments showed up in productive rearrangements about 90% or about 30% of the time in an earlier analysis of approximately 600 of the donors. CMV serostatus was the only immune exposure information available for the cohort. Across donors, most TCR sequences were observed very rarely, whereas some public TCRs were present in many individuals. A later analysis found that most CMV-associated TCR beta chains appeared HLA-restricted, with HLA associations seemingly driven largely by CMV exposure. Correlated functional status among segregating V segments might reflect linkage disequilibrium, but an unknown experimental factor could not be ruled out. A later analysis associated about 18,000 TCR beta sequences with specific HLA alleles at a false discovery rate of 0.05. The study listed 164 TCR beta chains as associated with cytomegalovirus. In a later analysis, the rate of TCR association differed among HLA loci, with DRB1 alleles having the most associated TCRs and HLA-C alleles having the fewest.

Library prep was done by the immunoSEQ multiplex PCR assay. For the multiplex PCR, a mixture combining 60 forward primers for TCR Vbeta segments and 13 reverse primers for TCR Jbeta segments was used. Amplification of the CDR3 region of rearranged TCR beta genes was performed with a multiplex PCR assay on genomic DNA. On the Illumina HiSeq System, the amplified TCR beta libraries were sequenced as 87-base-pair reads. Turning to the authors' computational methods: Across the 666 repertoires, a later analysis counted roughly 84 million unique TCR beta chains, roughly 11 million of which were shared by at least two donors. Raw reads were error-corrected and collapsed into unique sequences with a nearest-neighbor algorithm that merged closely related sequences to remove PCR and sequencing errors. CDR3 sequences were aligned to IMGT reference sequences to assign V, D and J gene segments. For a sequence to be retained, a match of at least six nucleotides was required to both a V gene segment and a J gene segment. A rearrangement was called productive if the CDR3 had no stop codons and remained in frame with V and J, and every other rearrangement was called non-productive. Following IMGT convention, CDR3 was defined as the stretch from the second conserved V-encoded cysteine up to the conserved J-encoded phenylalanine. Sequences without an unambiguous match to a single V gene segment were excluded from the earlier analysis of almost 600 of the donors. An earlier analysis of several hundred of the donors called V segments functional above 56.7% productive rearrangements and segregating when the between-donor standard deviation exceeded 5%. A statistical classification framework was built to diagnose cytomegalovirus status from the catalog of TCR beta chain sequences. In a later analysis, V and J genes were assigned by comparing TCR nucleotide sequences against IMGT/GENE-DB human TR gene sequences. The TCRdist pipeline was used in a later analysis to assign CDR3 sequences and most-parsimonious VDJ recombination scenarios. In a later analysis, each TCR beta chain was defined by its CDR3 amino acid sequence together with its V-gene family, and reads lacking a unique V-gene family were excluded. A later analysis removed 500 to 650 highly shared, low-generation-probability nucleotide sequences to deal with suspected cross-contamination and a sequencing artifact. In a later analysis, a clonal expansion index for each public chain was calculated from normalized within-repertoire ranks of inferred template counts. In a later analysis, generation probabilities were computed with a VDJ recombination model fitted to out-of-frame rearrangements, and the resulting probabilities were checked against IGoR. A later analysis scored TCR-TCR, TCR-HLA and TCR-CMV co-occurrence with hypergeometric tests, applying a repertoire-size bias correction to TCR pairs. A later analysis estimated false discovery rates by permuting HLA or CMV assignments 20 times. In a later analysis, co-occurring TCRs were grouped using DBSCAN, and TCRdist sequence similarity was added for clustering within HLA-allele-positive subsets. Repertoires with fewer than 30,000 or more than 120,000 public chains, plus five repertoires with anomalous nucleotide sharing, were excluded from co-occurrence clustering. The table was pulled from immuneACCESS by TCRdb, which kept in-frame rearrangements only. Such tables lose some clones; where checked, under half of the loss comes from unresolved V genes, and the rest has no known cause. That table is the source of V, J and clone size, and D and trimming were worked out from the DNA. The table for this sample lists about 150,000 clones; less than 85% of them were counted only once. The ten largest clones take up 6.6% of the sample.

The CDR3, cysteine through phenylalanine, is 14 amino acids long. The only DNA kept is the CDR3, 42 bases in frame from the first base. The germline V gene (reference sequence) yields LNHDA for CDR1 and SQIVND for CDR2. Cut back by 4 bases and 4 bases, the V and J ends lie 11 bases apart. The TCR was taken from a woman in her fifties or sixties in good health and CMV-seropositive. The rearranged chain carries TRBV19 and TRBJ2-1; TRBD1 might be the D gene, on 7 matching bases. Source material: PBMCs. The CDR3 amino acid sequence is: CASSRAGGYNEQFF. The base sequence is TGTGCCAGTAGTAGAGCAGGGGGGTACAATGAGCAGTTCTTC.